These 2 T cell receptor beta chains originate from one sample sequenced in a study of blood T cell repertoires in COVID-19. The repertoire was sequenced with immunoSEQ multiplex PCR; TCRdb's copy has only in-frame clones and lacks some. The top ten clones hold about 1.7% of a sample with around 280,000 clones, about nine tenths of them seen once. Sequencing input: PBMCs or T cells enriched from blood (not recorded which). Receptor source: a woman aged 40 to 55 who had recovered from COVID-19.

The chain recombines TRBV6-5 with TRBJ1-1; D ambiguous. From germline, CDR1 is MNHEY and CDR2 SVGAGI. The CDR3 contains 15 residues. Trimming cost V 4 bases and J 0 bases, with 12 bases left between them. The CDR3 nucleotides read TGTGCCAGCAGTTGGACTGATCTTATGAACACTGAAGCTTTCTTT. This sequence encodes CASSWTDLMNTEAFF.

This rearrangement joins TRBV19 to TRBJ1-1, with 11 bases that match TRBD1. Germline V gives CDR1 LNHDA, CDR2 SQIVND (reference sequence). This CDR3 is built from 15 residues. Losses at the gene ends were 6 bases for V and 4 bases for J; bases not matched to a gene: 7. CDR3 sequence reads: CASRLMGQGGTEAFF. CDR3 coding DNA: TGTGCCAGTAGACTTATGGGACAGGGGGGCACTGAAGCTTTCTTT. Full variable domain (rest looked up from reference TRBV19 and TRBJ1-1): DGGITQSPKYLFRKEGQNVTLSCEQNLNHDAMYWYRQDPGQGLRLIYYSQIVNDFQKGDIAEGYSVSREKKESFPLTVTSAQKNPTAFYLCASRLMGQGGTEAFFGQGTRLTVV.